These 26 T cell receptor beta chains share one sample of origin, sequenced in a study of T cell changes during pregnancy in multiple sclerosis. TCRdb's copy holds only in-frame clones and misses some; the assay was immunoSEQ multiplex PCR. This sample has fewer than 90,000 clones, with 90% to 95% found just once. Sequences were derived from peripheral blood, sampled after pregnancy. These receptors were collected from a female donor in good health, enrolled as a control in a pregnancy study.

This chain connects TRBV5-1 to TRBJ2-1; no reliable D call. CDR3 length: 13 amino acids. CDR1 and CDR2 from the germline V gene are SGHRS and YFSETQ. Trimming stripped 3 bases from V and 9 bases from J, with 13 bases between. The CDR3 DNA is TGCGCCAGCAGCTACGAGGTGGGTGTTGAGCAGTTCTTC. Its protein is CASSYEVGVEQFF.

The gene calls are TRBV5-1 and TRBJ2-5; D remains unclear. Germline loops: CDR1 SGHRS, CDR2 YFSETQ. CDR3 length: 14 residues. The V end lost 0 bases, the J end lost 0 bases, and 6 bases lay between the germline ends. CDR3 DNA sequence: TGCGCCAGCAGCTTGGGGCGGAACCAAGAGACCCAGTACTTC. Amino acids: CASSLGRNQETQYF.

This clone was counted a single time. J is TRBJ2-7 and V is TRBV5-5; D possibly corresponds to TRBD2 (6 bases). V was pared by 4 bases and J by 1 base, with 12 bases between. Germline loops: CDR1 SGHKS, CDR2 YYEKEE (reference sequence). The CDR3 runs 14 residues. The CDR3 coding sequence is TGTGCCAGCAGCATACCGGGACTGTCCTACGAGCAGTACTTC. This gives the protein CASSIPGLSYEQYF.

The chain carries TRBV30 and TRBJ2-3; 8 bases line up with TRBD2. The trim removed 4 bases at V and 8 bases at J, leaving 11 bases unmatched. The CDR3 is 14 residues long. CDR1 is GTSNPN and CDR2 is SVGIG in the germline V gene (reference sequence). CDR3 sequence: CAWTLAGGFGTQYF. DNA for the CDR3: TGTGCCTGGACTCTGGCGGGAGGTTTTGGTACGCAGTATTTT.

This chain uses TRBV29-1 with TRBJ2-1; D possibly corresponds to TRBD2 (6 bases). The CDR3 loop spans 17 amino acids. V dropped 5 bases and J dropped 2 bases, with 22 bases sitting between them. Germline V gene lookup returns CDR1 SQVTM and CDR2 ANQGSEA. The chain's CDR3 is CSVFNLPSGSPYNEQFF. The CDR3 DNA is TGCAGCGTTTTTAATCTCCCCTCCGGGAGCCCCTACAATGAGCAGTTCTTC.

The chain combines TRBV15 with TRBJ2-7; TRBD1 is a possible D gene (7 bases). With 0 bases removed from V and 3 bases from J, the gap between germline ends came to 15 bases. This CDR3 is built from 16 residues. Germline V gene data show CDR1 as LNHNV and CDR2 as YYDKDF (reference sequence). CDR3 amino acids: CATSRDLQGGGYEQYF. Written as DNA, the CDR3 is TGTGCCACCAGCAGAGATCTCCAGGGGGGCGGCTACGAGCAGTACTTC.

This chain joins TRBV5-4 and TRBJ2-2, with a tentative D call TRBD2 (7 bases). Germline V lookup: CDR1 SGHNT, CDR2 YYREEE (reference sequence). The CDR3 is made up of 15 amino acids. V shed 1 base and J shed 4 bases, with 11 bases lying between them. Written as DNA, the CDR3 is TGTGCCAGCAGCTTGTTAAGGGGGGGCACCGGGGAGCTGTTTTTT. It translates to CASSLLRGGTGELFF.

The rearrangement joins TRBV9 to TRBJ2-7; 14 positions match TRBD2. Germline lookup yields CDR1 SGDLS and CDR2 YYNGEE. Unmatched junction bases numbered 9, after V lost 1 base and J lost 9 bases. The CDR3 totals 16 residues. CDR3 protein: CASSVQSGLAGEPQYF. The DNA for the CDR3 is TGTGCCAGCAGCGTACAGTCGGGACTAGCGGGAGAGCCGCAGTACTTC.

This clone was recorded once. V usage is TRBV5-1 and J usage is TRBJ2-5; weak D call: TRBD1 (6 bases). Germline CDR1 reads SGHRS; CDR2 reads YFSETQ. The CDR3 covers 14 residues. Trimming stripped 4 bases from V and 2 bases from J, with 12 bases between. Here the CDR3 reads CASSLGQPQETQYF. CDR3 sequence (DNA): TGCGCCAGCAGCCTTGGACAGCCGCAAGAGACCCAGTACTTC.

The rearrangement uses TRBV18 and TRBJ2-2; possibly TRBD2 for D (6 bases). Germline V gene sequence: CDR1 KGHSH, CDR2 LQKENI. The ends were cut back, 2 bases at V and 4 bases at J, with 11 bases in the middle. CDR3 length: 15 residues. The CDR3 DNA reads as TGTGCCAGCTCACCAGGGGGAGGAGGCACCGGGGAGCTGTTTTTT. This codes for CASSPGGGGTGELFF.

For the CDR3, the DNA is TGTGCCAGCAGTGGCGGGGGAGGGGCGGGGAAACTGTTTTTT. This codes for CASSGGGGAGKLFF. This sequence joins TRBV2 and TRBJ1-4, with D maybe TRBD1 (5 bases). Deletions cut 4 bases from V and 11 bases from J, with 17 bases between. This CDR3 has 14 residues. Per germline, CDR1 SNHLY and CDR2 FYNNEI.

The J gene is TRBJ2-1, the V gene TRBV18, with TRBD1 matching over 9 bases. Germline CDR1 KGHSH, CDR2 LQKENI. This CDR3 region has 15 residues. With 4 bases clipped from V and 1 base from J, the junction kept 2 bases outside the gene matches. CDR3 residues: CASSRGTGSYNEQFF. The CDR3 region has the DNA TGTGCCAGCTCACGTGGGACAGGGTCCTACAATGAGCAGTTCTTC.

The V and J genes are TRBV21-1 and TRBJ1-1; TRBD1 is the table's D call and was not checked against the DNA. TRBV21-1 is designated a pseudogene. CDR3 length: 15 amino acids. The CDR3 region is CASSPTGLPRKEAFF. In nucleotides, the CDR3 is TGTGCCAGCAGCCCGACAGGGCTCCCTCGGAAAGAAGCTTTCTTT.

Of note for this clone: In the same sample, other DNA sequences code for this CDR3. CDR3 in amino acids: CASSLQGYEQYF. Written as DNA, the CDR3 is TGTGCCAGCAGTCTTCAGGGCTACGAGCAGTACTTC. This chain links TRBV28 with TRBJ2-7; D may be TRBD1 (5 bases). V lost 5 bases and J lost 3, with 8 bases in between. The CDR3 is 12 amino acids. Germline V gene sequence: CDR1 MDHEN, CDR2 SYDVKM.

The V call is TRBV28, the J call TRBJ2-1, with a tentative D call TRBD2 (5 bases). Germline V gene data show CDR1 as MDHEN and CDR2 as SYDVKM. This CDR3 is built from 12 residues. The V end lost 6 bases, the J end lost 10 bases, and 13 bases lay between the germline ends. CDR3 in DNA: TGTGCCAGCAGCGGCTTCCGGGAAGAGCAGTTCTTC. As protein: CASSGFREEQFF.

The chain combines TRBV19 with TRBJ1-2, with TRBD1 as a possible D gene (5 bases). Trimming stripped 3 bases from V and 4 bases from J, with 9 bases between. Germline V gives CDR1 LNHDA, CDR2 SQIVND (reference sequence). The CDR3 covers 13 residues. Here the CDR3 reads CASSIDRSYGYTF. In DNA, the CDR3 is TGTGCCAGTAGTATCGACAGAAGCTATGGCTACACCTTC.

CDR3 sequence reads: CASSLVGALTDTQYF. CDR3 DNA sequence: TGTGCCAGCAGCTTGGTAGGGGCTCTCACAGATACGCAGTATTTT. The rearrangement joins TRBV5-4 to TRBJ2-3, with D possibly TRBD1 on 5 matching bases. The germline gives CDR1 SGHNT, CDR2 YYREEE (reference sequence). V lost 0 bases, J lost 2 bases, and 10 bases lay in between. This CDR3 is 15 amino acids long.

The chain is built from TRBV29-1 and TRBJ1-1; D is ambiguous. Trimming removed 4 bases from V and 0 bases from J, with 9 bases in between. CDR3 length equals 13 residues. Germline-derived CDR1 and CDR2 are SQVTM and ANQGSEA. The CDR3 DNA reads TGCAGCGTTGTCAGTTCAATGAACACTGAAGCTTTCTTT. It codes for CSVVSSMNTEAFF.

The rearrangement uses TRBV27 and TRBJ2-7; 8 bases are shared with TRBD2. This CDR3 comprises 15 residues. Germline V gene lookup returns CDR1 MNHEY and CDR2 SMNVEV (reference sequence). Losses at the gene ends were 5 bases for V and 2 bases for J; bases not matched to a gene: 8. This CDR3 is CASSPGTSGAYEQYF. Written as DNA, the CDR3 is TGTGCCAGCAGTCCCGGGACTAGTGGAGCCTACGAGCAGTACTTC.

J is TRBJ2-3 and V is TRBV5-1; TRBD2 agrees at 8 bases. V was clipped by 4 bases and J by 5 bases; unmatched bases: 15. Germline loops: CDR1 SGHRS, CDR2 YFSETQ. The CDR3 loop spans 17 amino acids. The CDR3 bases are TGCGCCAGCAGCCTGGGGAATAGCGGGACGGGGGGAGATACGCAGTATTTT. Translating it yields CASSLGNSGTGGDTQYF.

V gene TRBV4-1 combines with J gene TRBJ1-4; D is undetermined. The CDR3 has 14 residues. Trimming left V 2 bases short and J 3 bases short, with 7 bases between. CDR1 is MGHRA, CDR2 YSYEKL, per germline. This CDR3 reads CASSQWSPNEKLFF. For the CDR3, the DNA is TGCGCCAGCAGCCAATGGAGCCCTAATGAAAAACTGTTTTTT.

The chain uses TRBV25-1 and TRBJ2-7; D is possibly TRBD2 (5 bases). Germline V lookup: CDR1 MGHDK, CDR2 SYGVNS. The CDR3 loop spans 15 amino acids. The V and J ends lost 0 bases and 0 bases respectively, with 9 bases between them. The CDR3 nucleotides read TGTGCCAGCAGTGAATATTCCGGGAACTCCTACGAGCAGTACTTC. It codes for CASSEYSGNSYEQYF.

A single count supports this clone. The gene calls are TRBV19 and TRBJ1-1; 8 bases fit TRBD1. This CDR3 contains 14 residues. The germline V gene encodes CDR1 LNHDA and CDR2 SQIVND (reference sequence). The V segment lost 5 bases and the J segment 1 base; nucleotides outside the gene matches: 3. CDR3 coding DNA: TGTGCCAGTAGTTGGGGGACAGGGAACACTGAAGCTTTCTTT. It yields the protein CASSWGTGNTEAFF.

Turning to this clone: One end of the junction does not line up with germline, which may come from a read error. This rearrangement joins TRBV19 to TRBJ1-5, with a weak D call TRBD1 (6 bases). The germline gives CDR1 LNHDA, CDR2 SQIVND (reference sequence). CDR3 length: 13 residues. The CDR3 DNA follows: TGTGCCAGTAGTCCGAACCCCGGACAGCAACCCCGTTTT. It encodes CASSPNPGQQPRF.

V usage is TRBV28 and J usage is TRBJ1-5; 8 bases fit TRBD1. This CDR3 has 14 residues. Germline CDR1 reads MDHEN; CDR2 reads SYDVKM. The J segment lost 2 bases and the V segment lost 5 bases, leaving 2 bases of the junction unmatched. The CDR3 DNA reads TGTGCCAGCAGTCTGGGACAGGGCAATCAGCCCCAGCATTTT. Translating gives CASSLGQGNQPQHF. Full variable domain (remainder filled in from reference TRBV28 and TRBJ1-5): DVKVTQSSRYLVKRTGEKVFLECVQDMDHENMFWYRQDPGLGLRLIYFSYDVKMKEKGDIPEGYSVSREKKERFSLILESASTNQTSMYLCASSLGQGNQPQHFGDGTRLSIL.

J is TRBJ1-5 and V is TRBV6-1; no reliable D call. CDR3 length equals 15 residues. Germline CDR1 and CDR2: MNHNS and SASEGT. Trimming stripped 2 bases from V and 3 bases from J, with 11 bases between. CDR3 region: CASSEPGAVNQPQHF. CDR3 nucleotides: TGTGCCAGCAGTGAACCAGGTGCCGTCAATCAGCCCCAGCATTTT.